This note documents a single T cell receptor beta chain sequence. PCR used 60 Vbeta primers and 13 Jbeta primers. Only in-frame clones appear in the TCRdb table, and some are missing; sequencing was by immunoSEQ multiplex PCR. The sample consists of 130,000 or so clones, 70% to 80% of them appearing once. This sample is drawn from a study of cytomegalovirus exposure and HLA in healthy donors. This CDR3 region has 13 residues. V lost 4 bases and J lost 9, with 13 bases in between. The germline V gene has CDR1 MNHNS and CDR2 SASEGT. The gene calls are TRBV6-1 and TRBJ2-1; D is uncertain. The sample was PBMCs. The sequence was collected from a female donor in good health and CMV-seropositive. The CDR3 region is CASSGYQTGEQFF. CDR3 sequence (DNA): TGTGCCAGCAGTGGATACCAAACGGGTGAGCAGTTCTTC.